The 10 T cell receptor beta chains given below trace back to one sample, sequenced in a study of regulatory T cells in long-lasting Graves disease. Regarding time point: newly diagnosed GD, antithyroid drugs for less than 3 months. Making the TCR library involved RNA that had been extracted from PBMCs. HTBI primers from iRepertoire and Arm-PCR of CDR3 regions yielded the TCR beta libraries. TCRdb fed the multiplex PCR reads into MiXCR, producing one record per CDR3 protein. The data contain over 500,000 distinct CDR3 sequences, roughly 15% of them singletons. The same sample was also used in a study of T cells in Graves' hyperthyroidism and ophthalmopathy.

Sequences were derived from peripheral blood mononuclear cells (PBMCs), sampled at new diagnosis, from a patient treated with antithyroid drugs. The receptors were gathered from a woman under 40 with Graves disease.

This clonotype was found many times. The rearrangement joins TRBV2 to TRBJ2-7; D might be TRBD1 (6 bases). With 1 base removed from V and 4 bases from J, the gap between germline ends came to 8 bases. Per the germline V gene, CDR1 is SNHLY and CDR2 is FYNNEI. The CDR3 is 13 residues long. The CDR3, as DNA: TGTGCCAGCAGTGAAGACAGGGTATACGAGCAGTACTTC. The encoded protein is CASSEDRVYEQYF.

V and J are TRBV3-1 and TRBJ2-3; D is possibly TRBD1 (5 bases). Germline CDR1 LGHDT, CDR2 YNNKEL (reference sequence). The CDR3 covers 16 residues. Deletions cut 5 bases from V and 3 bases from J, with 18 bases between. CDR3 bases: TGTGCCAGCAGCGCCGGCAGGGTTTTTAAAACAGATACGCAGTATTTT. This codes for CASSAGRVFKTDTQYF.

Many counts were recorded for this clonotype. This chain joins TRBV3-1 and TRBJ1-1; possible D gene TRBD1, 6 bases. This CDR3 region has 15 residues. The germline V gene has CDR1 LGHDT and CDR2 YNNKEL (reference sequence). V lost 4 bases to trimming and J lost 4 bases, with 16 bases between them. The CDR3 sequence: CASSLKTGRTTEAFF. DNA for the CDR3: TGTGCCAGCAGCCTGAAGACAGGTAGGACCACTGAAGCTTTCTTT.

This clonotype was picked up a small number of times. The rearrangement joins TRBV29-1 to TRBJ2-1; D is unresolved. The CDR3 is 11 amino acids. CDR1 and CDR2 from the germline V gene are SQVTM and ANQGSEA. V was trimmed by 7 bases and J by 7 bases, leaving 11 bases between them. CDR3 sequence: CSASIGNEQFF. The CDR3 DNA is TGCAGCGCCTCAATAGGGAATGAGCAGTTCTTC.

This clonotype appeared a few times. This chain joins TRBV30 and TRBJ2-3, with D unclear. Trimming pared 3 bases from V and 6 bases from J, leaving 7 bases between. This CDR3 region has 11 residues. Looked up from germline, CDR1 is GTSNPN and CDR2 is SVGIG (reference sequence). CDR3 sequence: CAWSHKDTQYF. In DNA form, the CDR3 reads TGTGCCTGGAGCCACAAGGATACGCAGTATTTT. Based on the CDR3 plus reference TRBV30 and TRBJ2-3, the full variable domain is SQTIHQWPATLVQPVGSPLSLECTVEGTSNPNLYWYRQAAGRGLQLLFYSVGIGQISSEVPQNLSASRPQDRQFILSSKKLLLSDSGFYLCAWSHKDTQYFGPGTRLTVL.

This clonotype has ten or more counts. A junction end diverges from the germline sequence, so it may reflect a read error. V usage is TRBV7-2 and J usage is TRBJ1-5, with 8 bases identical to TRBD1. The CDR3 is 15 residues long. Germline CDR1 reads SGHTA; CDR2 reads FQGNSA. The chain's CDR3 is CASSSGGRVIQRQHF. CDR3 DNA: TGTGCCAGCAGCTCAGGGGGCAGAGTAATCCAGCGCCAGCATTTT.

This clonotype was seen more than once but under ten times. The CDR3 protein is CASSYLRDQETQYF. For the CDR3, the DNA is TGTGCCAGCAGCTATTTGAGGGACCAAGAGACCCAGTACTTC. V usage is TRBV7-9 and J usage is TRBJ2-5, with TRBD2 as a possible D gene (5 bases). The CDR3 is 14 residues long. CDR1 and CDR2 (germline): SEHNR, FQNEAQ (reference sequence). Trimming stripped 4 bases from V and 0 bases from J, with 9 bases between. Full variable domain (missing parts from reference TRBV7-9 and TRBJ2-5): DTGVSQNPRHKITKRGQNVTFRCDPISEHNRLYWYRQTLGQGPEFLTYFQNEAQLEKSRLLSDRFSAERPKGSFSTLEIQRTEQGDSAMYLCASSYLRDQETQYFGPGTRLLVL.

Only a few counts were recorded for this clonotype. The chain employs TRBV5-5 and TRBJ1-6; D is unresolved. CDR1 is SGHKS and CDR2 is YYEKEE in the germline V gene (reference sequence). The germline V and J ends were trimmed by 0 bases and 0 bases, with 13 bases remaining between them. CDR3 length: 18 amino acids. The CDR3 loop is CASSLEVLGRSYNSPLHF. The CDR3 DNA reads as TGTGCCAGCAGCTTGGAGGTCTTAGGCCGCTCCTATAATTCACCCCTCCACTTT.

The V call is TRBV7-3, the J call TRBJ1-6; 9 bases agree with TRBD1. V gave up 8 bases and J gave up 10 bases; unmatched junction bases: 9. This CDR3 has 14 residues. The germline V gene has CDR1 SGHTA and CDR2 FQGTGA. The CDR3 spells CASAGTGTISPLHF. The CDR3 bases are TGTGCCAGCGCCGGGACAGGGACAATCTCACCCCTCCACTTT. Complete variable domain (other parts from reference TRBV7-3 and TRBJ1-6): GAGVSQTPSNKVTEKGKYVELRCDPISGHTALYWYRQSLGQGPEFLIYFQGTGAADDSGLPNDRFFAVRPEGSVSTLKIQRTERGDSAVYLCASAGTGTISPLHFGNGTRLTVT.

The chain joins TRBV15 to TRBJ1-6, with unresolved D. Germline-derived CDR1 and CDR2 are LNHNV and YYDKDF (reference sequence). Between the trimmed V and J ends, which lost 0 bases and 10 bases, there was a span of 7 bases. CDR3 length equals 13 residues. The CDR3 coding sequence is TGTGCCACCAGCAGAGATCTTTGGTCACCCCTCCACTTT. This encodes CATSRDLWSPLHF.